The 29 T cell receptor beta chains below were found in one sample sequenced in a study of T cell repertoires in cytomegalovirus infection. One entry per CDR3 protein, called by TCRdb with MiXCR from the reads. The sample has about 900,000 distinct CDR3 sequences, around 31% seen once; the top ten hold over 13%. These receptors have no identified antigens. Specimen: cultured CD8+ T cells from PBMCs, collected from culture after CMV antigen stimulation. The receptors come from a human donor in good health (CMV status not recorded). Some clones in this sample may be carry-over from other donors' samples.

In nucleotides, the CDR3 is TGTGCCAGCAGTTTTGGGAACCCGGGATCACCCCTCCACTTT. Amino acids: CASSFGNPGSPLHF. The chain joins TRBV27 to TRBJ1-6, with D hard to call. The CDR3 is made up of 14 amino acids. The germline V gene encodes CDR1 MNHEY and CDR2 SMNVEV (reference sequence). Trimming pared 3 bases from V and 10 bases from J, leaving 13 bases between.

This clonotype was counted only a few times. The chain is built from TRBV7-9 and TRBJ2-2, with D perhaps TRBD1 (5 bases). CDR3 length: 13 amino acids. Germline CDR1 SEHNR, CDR2 FQNEAQ (reference sequence). V was cut by 7 bases and J by 2 bases, with 8 bases left in between. The CDR3 sequence: CASTTGNTGELFF. The CDR3 coding sequence is TGTGCCAGCACCACAGGAAACACCGGGGAGCTGTTTTTT.

The chain joins TRBV5-1 to TRBJ1-2, with no clear D. V was clipped by 4 bases and J by 9 bases, with 10 bases between them. The CDR3 is made up of 11 amino acids. Germline V lookup: CDR1 SGHRS, CDR2 YFSETQ. The CDR3 nucleotides read TGCGCCAGCAGCCTGAATGGAAGCTACACCTTC. It specifies CASSLNGSYTF.

The chain joins TRBV5-1 to TRBJ2-2; D unclear. The CDR3 covers 11 residues. V was trimmed by 7 bases and J by 7 bases, leaving 8 bases between them. Germline lookup yields CDR1 SGHRS and CDR2 YFSETQ. The CDR3, as DNA: TGCGCCAGCGCCTGGGGCGGGGAGCTGTTTTTT. Translation: CASAWGGELFF.

In its sample, this clonotype was seen a few times. CDR3 region: CATRQGSTEAFF. DNA for the CDR3: TGTGCCACCCGACAGGGAAGCACTGAAGCTTTCTTT. The chain links TRBV12-3 or TRBV12-4 to TRBJ1-1; 7 nucleotides line up with TRBD1. The trim removed 10 bases at V and 4 bases at J, leaving 6 bases unmatched. The CDR3 runs to 12 residues.

This chain links TRBV7-3 with TRBJ2-3, with 9 nucleotides matching TRBD2. Trimming took 5 bases from V and 2 from J; bases not matched to a gene: 5. The CDR3 sequence is 15 residues long. The germline CDR1 and CDR2 sequences are SGHTA and FQGTGA. The CDR3: CASSASGGTTDTQYF. The DNA for the CDR3 is TGTGCCAGCAGCGCAAGCGGGGGGACCACAGATACGCAGTATTTT. Combining the CDR3 with reference TRBV7-3 and TRBJ2-3 gives the whole variable domain GAGVSQTPSNKVTEKGKYVELRCDPISGHTALYWYRQSLGQGPEFLIYFQGTGAADDSGLPNDRFFAVRPEGSVSTLKIQRTERGDSAVYLCASSASGGTTDTQYFGPGTRLTVL.

The V call is TRBV4-1, the J call TRBJ2-1, with 10 bases matching TRBD1. The V and J ends lost 1 base and 1 base, in that order; junction bases with no gene match: 4. The CDR3 runs to 17 residues. CDR1 MGHRA and CDR2 YSYEKL come from the germline V gene. CDR3: CASSQAGTGVSYNEQFF. DNA for the CDR3: TGCGCCAGCAGCCAAGCGGGGACAGGGGTATCCTACAATGAGCAGTTCTTC.

The chain uses TRBV12-3 or TRBV12-4 and TRBJ2-2, with 8 bases lining up with TRBD1. The CDR3 totals 18 residues. The V segment lost 2 bases and the J segment 2 bases; nucleotides outside the gene matches: 10. The CDR3 sequence is CASSLSFLDRGNTGELFF. The CDR3 DNA is TGTGCCAGCAGTTTATCTTTCCTCGACAGGGGTAACACCGGGGAGCTGTTTTTT.

The gene calls are TRBV10-2 and TRBJ2-7, with a weak D call TRBD2 (7 bases). V was shortened by 8 bases and J by 7 bases, with 12 bases between the two germline ends. Germline-derived CDR1 and CDR2 are WSHSY and SAAADI. This CDR3 is 11 amino acids long. Written as DNA, the CDR3 is TGCGCCAGCGGGGGGGCGGGGGAGCAGTACTTC. Translation: CASGGAGEQYF.

There are many counts of this clonotype. CDR3 bases: TGTGCCAGCAGCCTCCGGGACAGGGGCCCCTACGAGCAGTACGTC. This translates into CASSLRDRGPYEQYV. The chain joins TRBV7-2 to TRBJ2-7; 10 bases are shared with TRBD1. Germline assignment: CDR1 SGHTA and CDR2 FQGNSA. V lost 5 bases to trimming and J lost 2 bases; unmatched junction nucleotides: 6. The CDR3 length is 15 residues.

The rearrangement joins TRBV7-6 to TRBJ2-7; 8 bases fit TRBD1. Germline CDR1 is SGHVS and CDR2 is FNYEAQ. The CDR3 spans 16 residues. CDR3 region: CASSHPSGTGLYEQYV. CDR3 nucleotide sequence: TGTGCCAGCAGCCATCCGTCCGGGACAGGCCTTTACGAGCAGTACGTT.

This clonotype turned up a few times. This rearrangement joins TRBV7-9 to TRBJ2-3; possible D gene TRBD1, 5 bases. The CDR3 sequence is 16 residues long. Germline CDR1 SEHNR, CDR2 FQNEAQ (reference sequence). V gave up 5 bases and J gave up 0 bases, with 15 bases separating them. This CDR3 is CASSPSEKGSTDTQYF. CDR3 nucleotide sequence: TGTGCCAGCAGCCCCTCCGAAAAGGGGAGCACAGATACGCAGTATTTT. Looking up the rest from reference TRBV7-9 and TRBJ2-3 gives the full variable domain: DTGVSQNPRHKITKRGQNVTFRCDPISEHNRLYWYRQTLGQGPEFLTYFQNEAQLEKSRLLSDRFSAERPKGSFSTLEIQRTEQGDSAMYLCASSPSEKGSTDTQYFGPGTRLTVL.

This chain connects TRBV9 to TRBJ2-7; D gene uncertain. V was clipped by 0 bases and J by 1 base, with 8 bases between them. The CDR3 contains 14 residues. Germline V lookup: CDR1 SGDLS, CDR2 YYNGEE. The CDR3, as DNA: TGTGCCAGCAGCGTAGGTACGGATTCCTACGAGCAGTACGTC. Translation gives CASSVGTDSYEQYV.

This rearrangement joins TRBV6-5 to TRBJ2-4, with a weak D call TRBD2 (6 bases). The CDR3 is 15 amino acids. Trimming stripped 5 bases from V and 9 bases from J, with 20 bases between. CDR1 is MNHEY and CDR2 is SVGAGI in the germline V gene. The DNA for the CDR3 is TGTGCCAGCAGTACCCCCGGGGGTGGCGGAAGCATTCAGTACTTC. It specifies CASSTPGGGGSIQYF.

This chain joins TRBV7-2 and TRBJ2-1, with D perhaps matching TRBD1 or TRBD2 (5 bases each). V was cut by 1 base and J by 8 bases, with 15 bases left in between. This CDR3 contains 15 residues. The V gene's germline CDR1 is SGHTA and CDR2 FQGNSA. CDR3 in amino acids: CASSLGHQWGYEQFF. The CDR3 DNA reads as TGTGCCAGCAGCTTAGGGCATCAGTGGGGGTATGAGCAGTTCTTC.

This clonotype was detected only a few times. V is TRBV28 and J is TRBJ2-3; maybe TRBD1 (6 bases). V dropped 5 bases and J dropped 4 bases, with 19 bases sitting between them. Germline V gives CDR1 MDHEN, CDR2 SYDVKM. The CDR3 has 16 amino acids. As DNA, the CDR3 is TGTGCCAGCAGTCACCTGGGTGGGGGCGGAGCAGATACGCAGTATTTT. Translated, it gives CASSHLGGGGADTQYF.

The rearrangement links TRBV12-3 or TRBV12-4 to TRBJ1-1, with 7 bases identical to TRBD1. The CDR3 is 16 residues long. J gave up 0 bases and V 1 base, and 5 bases lay outside the gene matches. The CDR3 DNA follows: TGTGCCAGCAGTTTAGTAGGGGGCTTGATGAACACTGAAGCTTTCTTT. As protein: CASSLVGGLMNTEAFF.

This clonotype was detected only a few times. The chain is built from TRBV19 and TRBJ1-1, with D hard to call. The length of the CDR3 is 11 residues. Trimming left V 8 bases short and J 1 base short, with 5 bases between. The germline V gene has CDR1 LNHDA and CDR2 SQIVND (reference sequence). The CDR3 is CASAGNTEAFF. The CDR3 nucleotides read TGTGCCAGTGCGGGGAACACTGAAGCTTTCTTT.

The rearrangement joins TRBV7-9 to TRBJ1-1; perhaps TRBD1 as D (5 bases). Germline values: CDR1 SEHNR, CDR2 FQNEAQ (reference sequence). The CDR3 contains 14 residues. V was trimmed by 5 bases and J by 0 bases, leaving 10 bases between them. As DNA, the CDR3 is TGTGCCAGCAGCCATCAGACAGTGAACACTGAAGCTTTCTTT. Translation: CASSHQTVNTEAFF.

This clonotype showed up many times. The rearrangement joins TRBV7-8 to TRBJ2-3; D is ambiguous. The CDR3 loop spans 12 amino acids. Germline V gives CDR1 SGHVS, CDR2 FQNEAQ. V lost 7 bases and J 0 bases, leaving 5 bases between the germline ends. The CDR3 DNA is TGTGCCAGCACCCTTAGCACAGATACGCAGTATTTT. It codes for CASTLSTDTQYF.

The table lists this clonotype with many counts. J is TRBJ1-2 and V is TRBV27; no firm D call. The CDR3 is made up of 11 amino acids. CDR1 and CDR2 (germline): MNHEY, SMNVEV (reference sequence). The ends were cut back, 6 bases at V and 4 bases at J, with 6 bases in the middle. The CDR3 bases are TGTGCCAGCAGGTCTGGCTATGGCTACACCTTC. Translated, it gives CASRSGYGYTF.

The chain employs TRBV7-9 and TRBJ1-1; D remains unclear. The CDR3 covers 13 residues. Germline loops: CDR1 SEHNR, CDR2 FQNEAQ (reference sequence). V was clipped by 4 bases and J by 1 base, with 7 bases between them. The CDR3 is CASSSEKNTEAFF. The DNA of the CDR3 is TGTGCCAGCAGCTCGGAAAAGAACACTGAAGCTTTCTTT.

In its sample, this clonotype was seen many times. The chain carries TRBV4-1 and TRBJ1-1; 7 bases are shared with TRBD1. Unmatched junction bases numbered 7, after V lost 1 base and J lost 11 bases. The CDR3 runs 13 residues. CDR1 MGHRA and CDR2 YSYEKL come from the germline V gene. The CDR3 loop is CASSQAGQATAFF. The CDR3 nucleotides are TGCGCCAGCAGCCAAGCAGGACAGGCGACGGCTTTCTTT.

The chain joins TRBV20-1 to TRBJ2-2, with TRBD1 as a possible D gene (7 bases). This CDR3 region has 18 residues. V lost 0 bases, J lost 4 bases, and 21 bases lay in between. Germline V gene data show CDR1 as DFQATT and CDR2 as SNEGSKA (reference sequence). The CDR3 is CSARDSGGKGGGTGELFF. In DNA form, the CDR3 reads TGCAGTGCTAGAGACTCAGGGGGAAAGGGGGGCGGCACCGGGGAGCTGTTTTTT.

The CDR3 DNA reads as TGTGCCAGCAGTGAAGGACAGGTCCCCGAGCAGTACGTC. It specifies CASSEGQVPEQYV. The V gene is TRBV6-1, the J gene TRBJ2-7, with D maybe TRBD1 (6 bases). This CDR3 region has 13 residues. V dropped 1 base and J dropped 6 bases, with 10 bases sitting between them. CDR1 is MNHNS, CDR2 SASEGT, per germline.

This chain connects TRBV2 to TRBJ2-3, with TRBD1 matching over 7 bases. The CDR3 contains 14 residues. The J segment lost 4 bases and the V segment lost 11 bases, leaving 12 bases of the junction unmatched. The germline CDR1 and CDR2 sequences are SNHLY and FYNNEI. CDR3 sequence (DNA): TGTGCCCAGGAGACAGGGTCGTTCGCAGATACGCAGTATTTT. This translates into CAQETGSFADTQYF.

The chain combines TRBV27 with TRBJ2-5, with 7 nucleotides matching TRBD2. This CDR3 contains 15 residues. J lost 2 bases, V lost 5 bases, and 8 bases had no gene match. Per germline, CDR1 MNHEY and CDR2 SMNVEV (reference sequence). The CDR3 here is CASSMPGTTQETQYF. The DNA of the CDR3 is TGTGCCAGCAGTATGCCGGGGACTACACAAGAGACCCAGTACTTC.

The chain is built from TRBV11-2 and TRBJ2-7, with 11 bases that match TRBD2. Unmatched junction bases numbered 5, after V lost 3 bases and J lost 4 bases. Per the germline V gene, CDR1 is SGHAT and CDR2 is FQNNGV. The CDR3 has 15 residues. The CDR3 region has the DNA TGTGCCAGCAGCTTTAGCGGGGGGGACTGGTACGAGCAGTACGTC. It translates to CASSFSGGDWYEQYV.

This clonotype was counted many times. The chain couples TRBV7-6 to TRBJ1-2, with a possible D match to TRBD1 (5 bases). The germline V gene encodes CDR1 SGHVS and CDR2 FNYEAQ. This CDR3 region has 14 residues. The germline V and J ends were trimmed by 1 base and 6 bases, with 12 bases remaining between them. The CDR3 DNA reads as TGTGCCAGCAGCTTAGGATCAGGGATGGATGGCTACACCTTC. It translates to CASSLGSGMDGYTF. The full variable domain, with the rest looked up from reference TRBV7-6 and TRBJ1-2, is GAGVSQSPRYKVTKRGQDVALRCDPISGHVSLYWYRQALGQGPEFLTYFNYEAQQDKSGLPNDRFSAERPEGSISTLTIQRTEQRDSAMYRCASSLGSGMDGYTFGSGTRLTVV.